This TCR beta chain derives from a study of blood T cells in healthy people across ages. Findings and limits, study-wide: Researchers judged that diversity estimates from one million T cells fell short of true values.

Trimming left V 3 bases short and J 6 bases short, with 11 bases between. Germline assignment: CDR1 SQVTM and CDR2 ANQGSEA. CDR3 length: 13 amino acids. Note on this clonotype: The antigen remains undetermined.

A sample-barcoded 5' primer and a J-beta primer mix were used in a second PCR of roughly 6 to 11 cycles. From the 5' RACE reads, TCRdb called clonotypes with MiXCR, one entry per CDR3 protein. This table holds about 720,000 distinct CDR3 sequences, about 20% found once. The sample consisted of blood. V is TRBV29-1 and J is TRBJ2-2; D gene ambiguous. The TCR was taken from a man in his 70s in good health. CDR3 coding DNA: TGCAGCGTTGAGGCCTATGCGTCCGGGGAGCTGTTTTTT. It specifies CSVEAYASGELFF.